Listed here are 21 T cell receptor beta chains from one sample, sequenced in a study of low-dose radiotherapy and immunotherapy resistance in tumors. Alpha- and beta-chain coverage of first-strand cDNA came from TRAV- and TRBV-specific primers. The authors ran about 18 PCR cycles to amplify TCRs with a constant-region primer and V-primer adapter. TCRdb used MiXCR to reprocess the reads, holding one entry per CDR3 protein. There are about 10,000 distinct CDR3 sequences in the sample; 60% to 80% occur only once, and about 10% lies in the top ten. These receptors all stem from a human donor with advanced metastatic prostate, ovarian, gallbladder or colorectal cancer (not recorded which). This table probably holds off-target reads from a library built for another chain.

The chain combines TRBV6-2 or TRBV6-3 with TRBJ1-5; a possible D gene is TRBD1 (6 bases). Germline values: CDR1 MNHEY, CDR2 SVGEGT. The length of the CDR3 is 15 residues. Trimming pared 5 bases from V and 6 bases from J, leaving 17 bases between. This CDR3 is CASSEMGARGQPQHF. In DNA, the CDR3 is TGTGCCAGCAGTGAAATGGGGGCGCGGGGTCAGCCCCAGCATTTT.

The chain recombines TRBV2 with TRBJ2-1; D gene unclear. CDR1 and CDR2 (germline): SNHLY, FYNNEI. V dropped 8 bases and J dropped 10 bases, with 12 bases sitting between them. The CDR3 is 11 residues long. The CDR3 spells CASREGWEQFF. The CDR3 DNA sequence: TGTGCCAGCCGAGAAGGATGGGAGCAGTTCTTC.

This chain links TRBV18 with TRBJ2-1; D perhaps matches TRBD2 (5 bases). CDR3 size: 16 residues. Per the germline V gene, CDR1 is KGHSH and CDR2 is LQKENI. V was clipped by 3 bases and J by 0 bases, with 12 bases between them. For the CDR3, the DNA is TGTGCCAGCTCACCTAGGACTGCAAGCTCCTACAATGAGCAGTTCTTC. Protein product: CASSPRTASSYNEQFF.

V is TRBV9 and J is TRBJ2-3; 8 bases fit TRBD2. Trimming removed 4 bases from V and 6 bases from J; junction bases left unmatched: 4. Looked up from germline, CDR1 is SGDLS and CDR2 is YYNGEE. The CDR3 extends over 13 amino acids. CDR3 in DNA: TGTGCCAGCAGCCCCGGGGGGGAGGATACGCAGTATTTT. Residues: CASSPGGEDTQYF. Variable domain in full (rest from reference TRBV9 and TRBJ2-3): DSGVTQTPKHLITATGQRVTLRCSPRSGDLSVYWYQQSLDQGLQFLIQYYNGEERAKGNILERFSAQQFPDLHSELNLSSLELGDSALYFCASSPGGEDTQYFGPGTRLTVL.

This chain uses TRBV10-3 with TRBJ2-3; 7 bases agree with TRBD1. This CDR3 is 13 amino acids long. J gave up 6 bases and V 8 bases, and 8 bases lay outside the gene matches. Looked up from germline, CDR1 is ENHRY and CDR2 is SYGVKD. CDR3 sequence (DNA): TGTGCCATCGGGACAGCCACAATGGATACGCAGTATTTT. This encodes CAIGTATMDTQYF.

This rearrangement joins TRBV18 to TRBJ1-2, with a weak D call TRBD1 (6 bases). V lost 3 bases and J 2 bases, leaving 10 bases between the germline ends. The CDR3 runs 14 residues. CDR1 and CDR2 from the germline V gene are KGHSH and LQKENI. In DNA, the CDR3 is TGTGCCAGCTCACCGGACGGGGGCAACTATGGCTACACCTTC. Amino acids: CASSPDGGNYGYTF.

This clonotype was observed a handful of times. The chain recombines TRBV29-1 with TRBJ2-1, with TRBD2 matching 9 bases. V lost 2 bases, J lost 4 bases, and 6 bases stayed unmatched. Germline-derived CDR1 and CDR2 are SQVTM and ANQGSEA. The CDR3 covers 15 residues. The CDR3 protein is CSVEPASGNYNEQFF. CDR3 nucleotides: TGCAGCGTTGAACCGGCTAGCGGGAATTACAATGAGCAGTTCTTC.

The chain couples TRBV20-1 to TRBJ2-4; D remains unclear. The germline V gene encodes CDR1 DFQATT and CDR2 SNEGSKA (reference sequence). V lost 1 base to trimming and J lost 0 bases, with 13 bases between them. This CDR3 contains 16 residues. Written as DNA, the CDR3 is TGCAGTGCTAGAGCTAACAGTCTGCTAGCCAAAAACATTCAGTACTTC. Translated: CSARANSLLAKNIQYF.

The chain links TRBV29-1 to TRBJ2-3; possibly TRBD1 for D (6 bases). CDR3 length equals 14 residues. Germline V gives CDR1 SQVTM, CDR2 ANQGSEA. The V end was cut by 7 bases, the J end by 6 bases, with 20 bases between. In DNA, the CDR3 is TGCAGCGCCCTGGCGGTAGGGACACGCGATACGCAGTATTTT. It yields the protein CSALAVGTRDTQYF.

The V and J genes are TRBV19 and TRBJ2-3; 7 nucleotides align to TRBD2. In germline, CDR1 is LNHDA, CDR2 SQIVND (reference sequence). CDR3 size: 15 residues. The J segment lost 0 bases and the V segment lost 5 bases, leaving 5 bases of the junction unmatched. CDR3 sequence reads: CASSRNSGSTDTQYF. Written as DNA, the CDR3 is TGTGCCAGTAGTCGGAATAGCGGGAGCACAGATACGCAGTATTTT.

In its sample, this clonotype was seen a few times. An end of the junction differs from the germline gene, which may be a read error. The chain combines TRBV2 with TRBJ2-2, with 7 bases lining up with TRBD2. The CDR3 is 13 amino acids. CDR1 SNHLY and CDR2 FYNNEI come from the germline V gene. CDR3 in DNA: TGTGCCCAGGACGGGGGGAACGCCGGGGAGCTGTTTTTT. Translating gives CAQDGGNAGELFF.

The chain carries TRBV9 and TRBJ2-2; D may be TRBD2 (7 bases). The germline CDR1 and CDR2 sequences are SGDLS and YYNGEE. Deletions cut 4 bases from V and 4 bases from J, with 14 bases between. The CDR3 totals 15 residues. CDR3 residues: CASSLRGGSTGELFF. In DNA form, the CDR3 reads TGTGCCAGCAGCCTTAGGGGGGGGTCCACCGGGGAGCTGTTTTTT.

A few counts support this clonotype. The chain recombines TRBV6-1 with TRBJ1-5; no definite D call. Germline V CDR1 and CDR2: MNHNS, SASEGT. This CDR3 has 14 amino acids. Trimming pared 4 bases from V and 0 bases from J, leaving 7 bases between. The CDR3 protein is CASSVGNSNQPQHF. In DNA, the CDR3 is TGTGCCAGCAGTGTGGGTAATAGCAATCAGCCCCAGCATTTT.

This clonotype was counted only a few times. The CDR3 region has the DNA TGCGCCAGCAGCCAATTGGGAGGGCAGCCCCAGCATTTT. Encoded protein: CASSQLGGQPQHF. The chain recombines TRBV5-1 with TRBJ1-5; D unclear. The V gene lost 4 bases and the J gene lost 7 bases, with 12 bases spanning the gap. The germline V gene has CDR1 SGHRS and CDR2 YFSETQ. The length of the CDR3 is 13 residues.

This rearrangement joins TRBV6-2 or TRBV6-3 to TRBJ2-1; D gene ambiguous. This CDR3 contains 17 residues. Per the germline V gene, CDR1 is MNHEY and CDR2 is SVGEGT. The V gene lost 6 bases and the J gene lost 1 base, with 19 bases spanning the gap. DNA of the CDR3: TGTGCCAGCAGCCCTCTTTCGCGTGGAAATTCCTACAATGAGCAGTTCTTC. Encoded protein: CASSPLSRGNSYNEQFF.

The chain links TRBV13 to TRBJ2-3; TRBD2 matches at 12 bases. In germline, CDR1 is PRHDT, CDR2 FYEKMQ (reference sequence). With 6 bases clipped from V and 0 bases from J, the junction kept 10 bases outside the gene matches. The CDR3 has 18 amino acids. DNA of the CDR3: TGTGCCAGCAGTTCCGGGACTAGCGGGTACTCTAGCACAGATACGCAGTATTTT. This codes for CASSSGTSGYSSTDTQYF.

The chain uses TRBV6-2 or TRBV6-3 and TRBJ2-7; tentatively, D is TRBD2 (6 bases). CDR3 length: 16 residues. The germline V gene encodes CDR1 MNHEY and CDR2 SVGEGT. With 4 bases removed from V and 2 bases from J, the gap between germline ends came to 18 bases. The CDR3 region has the DNA TGTGCCAGCAGTTCCGACCTAGGGCGGGGCGCCTACGAGCAGTACTTC. Its protein is CASSSDLGRGAYEQYF.

The chain has TRBV6-2 or TRBV6-3 and TRBJ2-2; 9 positions match TRBD2. This CDR3 spans 17 amino acids. Germline-derived CDR1 and CDR2 are MNHEY and SVGEGT. V gave up 7 bases and J gave up 7 bases; unmatched junction bases: 16. CDR3 in amino acids: CASTHQGVGLALGELFF. The CDR3 coding sequence is TGTGCCAGCACCCACCAGGGGGTGGGACTAGCTCTCGGGGAGCTGTTTTTT.

J is TRBJ2-7 and V is TRBV5-5; D not certain. The CDR3 is 14 amino acids. Per germline, CDR1 SGHKS and CDR2 YYEKEE (reference sequence). Trimming took 4 bases from V and 3 from J, leaving 14 bases between them. CDR3 in amino acids: CASSRPAVDYEQYF. The CDR3 DNA follows: TGTGCCAGCAGCAGACCAGCAGTAGACTACGAGCAGTACTTC.

CDR3 DNA sequence: TGTGCCAGCAGCCTACAGGGGACCAAAAACATTCAGTACTTC. Translated: CASSLQGTKNIQYF. V usage is TRBV5-4 and J usage is TRBJ2-4, with 7 bases fitting TRBD1. There are 14 residues in the CDR3. After removal of 4 bases from V and 2 bases from J, the junction contained 3 bases not matched to a gene. The germline V gene encodes CDR1 SGHNT and CDR2 YYREEE (reference sequence).

This chain links TRBV23-1 with TRBJ1-5, with D maybe TRBD1 (6 bases). TRBV23-1 is noted as an ORF with a role that remains uncertain. The V end lost 7 bases, the J end lost 6 bases, and 16 bases lay between the germline ends. The CDR3 has 14 residues. The CDR3 reads CASTRGQTFQPQHF. CDR3 in DNA: TGCGCCAGCACCCGAGGACAGACGTTTCAGCCCCAGCATTTT.